The T cell receptor beta chain described here comes from a study of blood T cell repertoires in COVID-19. CDR1 and CDR2 from the germline V gene are SGHVS and FNYEAQ. J was trimmed by 0 bases and V by 2 bases; bases with no gene match: 7. The CDR3 runs 17 residues. This clone was seen once. The table came from immunoSEQ multiplex PCR; TCRdb's copy has only in-frame clones and leaves some out. The table shows under 250,000 clones, with roughly 80% occurring only once. The sequence was collected from a woman aged 55-75 years who had recovered from COVID-19. The chain uses TRBV7-6 and TRBJ2-3, with TRBD2 matching over 8 bases. Sequencing was performed on peripheral blood. The CDR3 DNA reads TGTGCCAGCAGCTTACGTTTCGGGGGGGCCAGCACAGATACGCAGTATTTT. This encodes CASSLRFGGASTDTQYF.